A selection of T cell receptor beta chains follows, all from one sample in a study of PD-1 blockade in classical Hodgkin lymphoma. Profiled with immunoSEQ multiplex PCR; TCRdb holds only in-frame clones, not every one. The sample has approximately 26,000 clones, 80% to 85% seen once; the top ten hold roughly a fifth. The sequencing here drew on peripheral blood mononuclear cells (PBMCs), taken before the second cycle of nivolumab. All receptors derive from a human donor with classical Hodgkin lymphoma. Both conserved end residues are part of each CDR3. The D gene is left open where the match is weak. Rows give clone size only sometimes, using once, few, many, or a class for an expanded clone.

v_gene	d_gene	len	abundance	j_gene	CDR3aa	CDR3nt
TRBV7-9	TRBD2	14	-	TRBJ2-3	CASSSSGTTDTQYF	TGTGCCAGCAGCTCTAGCGGGACGACAGATACGCAGTATTTT
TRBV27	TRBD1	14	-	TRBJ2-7	CASSLWGQGNEQYF	TGTGCCAGCAGTTTATGGGGACAGGGAAACGAGCAGTACTTC
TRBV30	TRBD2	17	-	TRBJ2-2	CAWSGLAGDLDTGELFF	TGTGCCTGGAGTGGACTAGCGGGAGATCTTGACACCGGGGAGCTGTTTTTT
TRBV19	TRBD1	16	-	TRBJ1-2	CASSMRQGGHNYGYTF	TGTGCCAGTAGTATGAGACAGGGAGGGCATAACTATGGCTACACCTTC
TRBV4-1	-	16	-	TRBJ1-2	CASSQEGTGFLPPVTF	TGCGCCAGCAGCCAAGAGGGCACGGGGTTTCTCCCCCCAGTCACCTTC
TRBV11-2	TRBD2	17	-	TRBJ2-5	CASSLELSGSRGKTQYF	TGTGCCAGCAGCTTAGAGCTTAGCGGGAGTCGCGGGAAGACCCAGTACTTC
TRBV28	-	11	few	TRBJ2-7	CASRGTPPLRF	TGTGCCAGCAGGGGGACGCCCCCCTTACGCTTC
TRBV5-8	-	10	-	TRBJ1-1	CASSFQEAFF	TGTGCCAGCAGCTTTCAAGAAGCTTTCTTT
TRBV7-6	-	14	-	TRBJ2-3	CASSLVADTDTQYF	TGTGCCAGCAGCTTGGTAGCGGACACAGATACGCAGTATTTT
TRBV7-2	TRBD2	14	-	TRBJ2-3	CASNPSGSSDTQYF	TGTGCCAGCAACCCTAGCGGGAGTTCAGATACGCAGTATTTT
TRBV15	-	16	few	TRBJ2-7	CATSRDFVSGDDEQYF	TGTGCCACCAGCAGAGATTTCGTGTCGGGGGACGACGAGCAGTACTTC
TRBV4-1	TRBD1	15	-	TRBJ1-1	CASSQARDRGREFFF	TGCGCCAGCAGCCAAGCCAGGGACAGGGGGCGGGAGTTTTTCTTT
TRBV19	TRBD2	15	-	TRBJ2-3	CASSISGTSGLTQYF	TGTGCCAGTAGTATCTCCGGGACTAGCGGTCTTACGCAGTATTTT
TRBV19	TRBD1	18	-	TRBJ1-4	CASSIVDRRGATNEKLFF	TGTGCCAGTAGTATAGTGGACAGGCGGGGCGCAACTAATGAAAAACTGTTTTTT
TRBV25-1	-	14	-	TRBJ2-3	CASNPSFQEDTQYF	TGTGCCAGCAATCCCTCGTTCCAGGAGGATACGCAGTATTTT
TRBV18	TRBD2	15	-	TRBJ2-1	CASLLAGGPMNEQFF	TGTGCCAGTCTGCTAGCGGGGGGGCCAATGAATGAGCAGTTCTTC
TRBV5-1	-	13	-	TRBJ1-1	CASSLDPNTEAFF	TGCGCCAGCAGCTTAGACCCGAACACTGAAGCTTTCTTT
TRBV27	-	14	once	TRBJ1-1	CASSSWQGSTEAFF	TGTGCCAGCAGTTCTTGGCAGGGGAGCACTGAAGCTTTCTTT
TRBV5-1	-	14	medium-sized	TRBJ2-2	CASSLERIPGELFF	TGCGCCAGCAGCTTGGAAAGGATTCCCGGGGAGCTGTTTTTT
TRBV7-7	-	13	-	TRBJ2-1	CASSLNAANEQFF	TGTGCTAGCAGCTTAAATGCGGCGAATGAGCAGTTCTTC
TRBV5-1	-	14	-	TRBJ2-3	CASSRETSTDTQYF	TGCGCCAGCAGCCGCGAGACTAGCACAGATACGCAGTATTTT
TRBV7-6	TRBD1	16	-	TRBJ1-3	CASSLARDSSGNTIYF	TGTGCCAGCAGCTTAGCTCGGGACAGCTCTGGAAACACCATATATTTT
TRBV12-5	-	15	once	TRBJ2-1	CASGSGRSSYNEQFF	TGTGCTAGTGGTTCCGGGCGAAGCTCCTACAATGAGCAGTTCTTC
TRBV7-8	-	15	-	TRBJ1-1	CASSLQDSLGTEAFF	TGTGCCAGCAGCTTACAAGACAGCCTTGGGACTGAAGCTTTCTTT
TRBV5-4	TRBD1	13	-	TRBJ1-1	CASSSGQVRGAFF	TGTGCCAGCAGCTCGGGACAGGTACGTGGAGCTTTCTTT
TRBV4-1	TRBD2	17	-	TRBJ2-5	CASSPKGTSGRWETQYF	TGCGCCAGCAGCCCCAAGGGGACTAGCGGGAGGTGGGAGACCCAGTACTTC